This T cell receptor beta chain comes out of a study of a mutant IDH1 vaccine in newly diagnosed glioma (dated by TCRdb to 2020 to 2022). With regard to the full study: Of the roughly 32 patients who were treated, around 62% were male and about 40% were female, and the mean age was about 37 years. Prior to enrollment, patients had been given standard therapy consisting of radiotherapy alone, temozolomide alone, or radiochemotherapy with temozolomide, with the combination given to most patients. Peripheral blood was collected at six visits: V03 (baseline), V05, V07, V10, V12 and V13. For exploratory analyses, longitudinal TCRB deep sequencing was carried out in around 26 treated patients wherever samples were available.

In this sample, this clone turned up once. This receptor's antigen is unknown. No base qualities exist here, and no much larger clone lies one base off it. The germline ends are 1 base apart after V is trimmed by 2 bases and J by 2 bases. Based on the germline V gene (reference sequence), the CDR1 and CDR2 sequences are LNHDA and SQIVND. Its CDR3 holds 13 amino acids, cysteine through phenylalanine. The CDR3 DNA has 39 bases and is translated from base 1. Beyond this particular receptor, the publication reports: Vaccine-induced immune responses across multiple MHC alleles were detected in 93.3% of patients. Pseudoprogression seemed to be unrelated to changes in the top peripheral T cell clonotypes found by TCRB sequencing. PBMC samples for TCRB deep sequencing were selected based on availability. According to the authors, sample limitations meant that analyses of patient blood samples could not be reproduced.

Receptor libraries were prepared by the immunoSEQ multiplex PCR assay. Rearranged TCR beta chain sequences were amplified using the hsTCRB Kit according to the manufacturer's protocol. An Illumina MiSeq was used to sequence the TCRB libraries. The original pipeline was this. Demultiplexing, trimming and gene mapping were performed with the kit vendor's proprietary platform. Here the immuneACCESS table is served through TCRdb, limited to in-frame sequences with V and J called. Missing clones are a known gap in these copies; in checked studies unresolved V genes cover under half, and the rest lacks a known reason. V, J and clone size derive from that table, while D and trimming were established from the DNA sequence. A total of about 92,000 clones appear in this sample, 83% of them only once. The top ten clonotypes cover around 7.4% of the sample. This sample's time point label indicates: baseline, week 1 (first vaccination visit). Reading the label with the study, this specimen's treatment or condition is: pre-vaccination baseline after standard-of-care therapy. Donors had newly diagnosed WHO grade 3 or 4 IDH1-mutant astrocytomas with loss of nuclear ATRX. The samples were drawn from NOA16, a multicentre, single-arm, open-label phase I trial in Germany that tested a mutant IDH1 peptide vaccine in humans for the first time. Visit V03 blood draws served as the baseline sample for immunogenicity testing. The DNeasy Blood and Tissue Kit was used to extract genomic DNA from EDTA blood for TCRB sequencing.

The V and J segments used are TRBV19 and TRBJ2-6, with the D gene call left open. The sequencing here drew on PBMCs, taken from a glioma patient treated with radiotherapy, temozolomide or both. The TCR sequence derives from a woman between 45 and 60 years old with glioma. CDR3 loop: CASSITGANVLTF. The bases read TGTGCCAGTAGTATAACTGGGGCCAACGTCCTGACTTTC.